The source of this T cell receptor (beta chain) is a study of CD4+ T cells in melanoma. Using immunoSEQ multiplex PCR, the repertoire was profiled, and TCRdb retains in-frame clones only, with some absent. There are about 54,000 clones in the sample; almost 70% occur only once, and roughly 4.9% lies in the top ten. This clone was observed a few times. The V gene lost 6 bases and the J gene lost 9 bases, with 11 bases spanning the gap. The CDR3 covers 11 residues. CDR1 DFQATT and CDR2 SNEGSKA come from the germline V gene (reference sequence). This clonotype was obtained from a human donor with melanoma. The sample comprised tumor tissue. The chain couples TRBV20-1 to TRBJ1-4; D perhaps matches TRBD1 (5 bases). The CDR3 spells CSARGMKKLFF. In DNA, the CDR3 is TGCAGTGCCCGGGGGATGAAAAAACTGTTTTTT.